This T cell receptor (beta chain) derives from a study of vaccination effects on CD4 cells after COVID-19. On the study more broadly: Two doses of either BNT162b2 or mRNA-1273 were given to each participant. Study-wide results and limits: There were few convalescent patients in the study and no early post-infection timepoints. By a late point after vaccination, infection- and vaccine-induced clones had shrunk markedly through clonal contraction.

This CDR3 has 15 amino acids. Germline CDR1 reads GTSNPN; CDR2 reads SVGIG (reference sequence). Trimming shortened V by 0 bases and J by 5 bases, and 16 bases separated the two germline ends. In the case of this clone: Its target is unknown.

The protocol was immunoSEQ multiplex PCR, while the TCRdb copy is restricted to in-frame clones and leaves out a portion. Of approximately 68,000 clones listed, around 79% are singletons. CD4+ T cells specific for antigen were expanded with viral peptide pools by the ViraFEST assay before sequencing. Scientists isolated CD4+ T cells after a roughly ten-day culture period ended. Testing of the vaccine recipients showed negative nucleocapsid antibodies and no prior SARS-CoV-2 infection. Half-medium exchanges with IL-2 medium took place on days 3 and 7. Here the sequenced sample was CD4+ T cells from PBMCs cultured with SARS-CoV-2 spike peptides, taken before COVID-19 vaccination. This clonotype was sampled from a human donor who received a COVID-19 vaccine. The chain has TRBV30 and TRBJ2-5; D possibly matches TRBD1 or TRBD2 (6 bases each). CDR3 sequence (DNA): TGTGCCTGGAGTGTCATTCTGGGGGGCGGCGAGACCCAGTACTTC. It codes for CAWSVILGGGETQYF.